A selection of T cell receptor beta chains follows, all from one sample in a study of blood T cell repertoires in COVID-19. Repertoires were generated with immunoSEQ multiplex PCR, while TCRdb's copy carries only in-frame clones and drops some. The data show roughly 460,000 clones, with about 87% seen just once and around 0.92% held by the top ten. The specimen was peripheral blood. Source of these receptors: a man in his late teens or twenties with COVID-19, enrolled during active disease. The CDR3 runs from the conserved cysteine through the conserved F or W. A D gene is named only where the DNA matches it firmly. Not all rows give a size; the values are once, few, many and, for expanded clones, a class.

V gene: TRBV4-1
clone size: -
J gene: TRBJ2-7
D gene: -
CDR3 protein: CASSHAYAGTRGYEQYF
CDR3 DNA: TGCGCCAGCAGCCATGCTTACGCCGGGACAAGGGGCTACGAGCAGTACTTC

V gene: TRBV7-8
clone size: -
J gene: TRBJ2-6
D gene: -
CDR3 protein: CASSLAYSGANVLTF
CDR3 DNA: TGTGCCAGCAGCTTAGCCTACTCTGGGGCCAACGTCCTGACTTTC

V gene: TRBV7-9
clone size: -
J gene: TRBJ2-7
D gene: TRBD1
CDR3 protein: CASSPGQGRSYEQYF
CDR3 DNA: TGTGCCAGCAGCCCTGGACAGGGCAGAAGCTACGAGCAGTACTTC

V gene: TRBV7-8
clone size: -
J gene: TRBJ2-7
D gene: -
CDR3 protein: CASSLRIGSYEQYF
CDR3 DNA: TGTGCCAGCAGCCTGCGTATTGGCTCCTACGAGCAGTACTTC

V gene: TRBV7-7
clone size: -
J gene: TRBJ2-2
D gene: -
CDR3 protein: CASSPGAGWNTGELFF
CDR3 DNA: TGTGCCAGCAGCCCCGGTGCAGGATGGAACACCGGGGAGCTGTTTTTT

V gene: TRBV14
clone size: -
J gene: TRBJ2-3
D gene: TRBD2
CDR3 protein: CASSQDGTSGGTQYF
CDR3 DNA: TGTGCCAGCAGCCAAGATGGGACTAGCGGGGGGACGCAGTATTTT

V gene: TRBV4-2
clone size: -
J gene: TRBJ1-1
D gene: TRBD1
CDR3 protein: CASSQRQGANEAFF
CDR3 DNA: TGTGCCAGCAGCCAACGACAGGGGGCAAATGAAGCTTTCTTT

V gene: TRBV5-6
clone size: -
J gene: TRBJ1-5
D gene: -
CDR3 protein: CASSSQGLHQPQHF
CDR3 DNA: TGTGCCAGCAGCTCACAGGGTCTCCATCAGCCCCAGCATTTT

V gene: TRBV10-3
clone size: once
J gene: TRBJ2-3
D gene: -
CDR3 protein: CAISGGLESSTDTQYF
CDR3 DNA: TGTGCCATCAGTGGGGGACTTGAATCTAGCACAGATACGCAGTATTTT

V gene: TRBV9
clone size: few
J gene: TRBJ1-1
D gene: -
CDR3 protein: CASSVGSGADTEAFF
CDR3 DNA: TGTGCCAGCAGCGTAGGGTCAGGGGCTGACACTGAAGCTTTCTTT

V gene: TRBV27
clone size: -
J gene: TRBJ2-7
D gene: -
CDR3 protein: CASNMVRGEYEQYF
CDR3 DNA: TGTGCCAGCAACATGGTCAGGGGAGAGTACGAGCAGTACTTC

V gene: TRBV6-4
clone size: -
J gene: TRBJ1-1
D gene: -
CDR3 protein: CASSESQDMNTEAFF
CDR3 DNA: TGTGCCAGCAGTGAATCGCAGGACATGAACACTGAAGCTTTCTTT

V gene: TRBV7-8
clone size: -
J gene: TRBJ1-3
D gene: -
CDR3 protein: CASSPSGAGPNTIYF
CDR3 DNA: TGTGCCAGCAGCCCCTCTGGGGCAGGGCCAAACACCATATATTTT

V gene: TRBV6-5
clone size: few
J gene: TRBJ1-2
D gene: TRBD1
CDR3 protein: CASSRQGKGGGYTF
CDR3 DNA: TGTGCCAGCAGTCGACAGGGGAAGGGAGGCGGCTACACCTTC

V gene: TRBV5-6
clone size: once
J gene: TRBJ2-3
D gene: -
CDR3 protein: CASSARGDTQYF
CDR3 DNA: TGTGCCAGCAGCGCCCGCGGAGATACGCAGTATTTT

V gene: TRBV2
clone size: once
J gene: TRBJ1-1
D gene: TRBD1
CDR3 protein: CASSVQGQRAEAFF
CDR3 DNA: TGTGCCAGCAGTGTTCAGGGACAGAGGGCTGAAGCTTTCTTT

V gene: TRBV3-1/TRBV3-2
clone size: -
J gene: TRBJ2-5
D gene: TRBD2
CDR3 protein: CASSQDLTSGGKQETQYF
CDR3 DNA: TGTGCCAGCAGCCAAGATTTGACTAGCGGGGGAAAACAAGAGACCCAGTACTTC

V gene: TRBV10-3
clone size: once
J gene: TRBJ2-4
D gene: TRBD2
CDR3 protein: CAISESTSGRNIQYF
CDR3 DNA: TGTGCCATCAGTGAGTCTACTAGCGGGAGAAACATTCAGTACTTC

V gene: TRBV7-9
clone size: -
J gene: TRBJ2-7
D gene: TRBD2
CDR3 protein: CASTIRRGGRANEQYF
CDR3 DNA: TGTGCCAGCACTATCCGGCGGGGCGGGAGGGCCAACGAGCAGTACTTC

V gene: TRBV5-1
clone size: -
J gene: TRBJ1-2
D gene: TRBD1
CDR3 protein: CASSPGTGVGYTF
CDR3 DNA: TGCGCCAGCAGCCCCGGGACAGGGGTAGGCTACACCTTC

V gene: TRBV2
clone size: -
J gene: TRBJ1-4
D gene: -
CDR3 protein: CASSENSGREKLFF
CDR3 DNA: TGTGCCAGCAGTGAGAACAGTGGGAGAGAAAAACTGTTTTTT

V gene: TRBV11-3
clone size: -
J gene: TRBJ2-7
D gene: -
CDR3 protein: CASSLIGGEEQYF
CDR3 DNA: TGTGCCAGCAGCTTAATAGGTGGGGAGGAGCAGTACTTC

V gene: TRBV6-5
clone size: -
J gene: TRBJ1-5
D gene: -
CDR3 protein: CASSYREGQPQHF
CDR3 DNA: TGTGCCAGCAGCTACAGGGAGGGTCAGCCCCAGCATTTT

V gene: TRBV30
clone size: -
J gene: TRBJ2-3
D gene: -
CDR3 protein: CAWSVRSVGLGADTQYF
CDR3 DNA: TGTGCCTGGAGTGTAAGAAGTGTGGGACTGGGGGCAGATACGCAGTATTTT

V gene: TRBV2
clone size: -
J gene: TRBJ2-1
D gene: -
CDR3 protein: CASSEQAYNEQFF
CDR3 DNA: TGTGCCAGCAGTGAGCAGGCCTACAATGAGCAGTTCTTC

V gene: TRBV25-1
clone size: once
J gene: TRBJ1-2
D gene: TRBD1
CDR3 protein: CASSETGGNYGYTF
CDR3 DNA: TGTGCCAGCAGTGAAACAGGGGGGAACTATGGCTACACCTTC

V gene: TRBV24-1
clone size: once
J gene: TRBJ1-1
D gene: -
CDR3 protein: CATSDLFGGRTEAFF
CDR3 DNA: TGTGCCACCAGTGATTTGTTCGGGGGTCGGACTGAAGCTTTCTTT

V gene: TRBV6-6
clone size: -
J gene: TRBJ1-6
D gene: TRBD1
CDR3 protein: CASSPGQGNSPLHF
CDR3 DNA: TGTGCCAGCAGTCCGGGACAGGGCAATTCACCCCTCCACTTT

V gene: TRBV14
clone size: once
J gene: TRBJ1-4
D gene: TRBD1
CDR3 protein: CASSQNRGRGEKLFF
CDR3 DNA: TGTGCCAGCAGCCAAAACAGGGGGCGAGGAGAAAAACTGTTTTTT

V gene: TRBV3-1/TRBV3-2
clone size: -
J gene: TRBJ1-1
D gene: -
CDR3 protein: CASSQFPGGKTEAFF
CDR3 DNA: TGTGCCAGCAGCCAATTCCCGGGGGGAAAAACTGAAGCTTTCTTT

V gene: TRBV7-8
clone size: -
J gene: TRBJ1-6
D gene: -
CDR3 protein: CASSPIRDINSPLHF
CDR3 DNA: TGTGCCAGCAGCCCGATCCGGGACATTAATTCACCCCTCCACTTT

V gene: TRBV5-1
clone size: -
J gene: TRBJ2-3
D gene: -
CDR3 protein: CASSTYITDTQYF
CDR3 DNA: TGCGCCAGCAGCACCTATATCACAGATACGCAGTATTTT

V gene: TRBV2
clone size: -
J gene: TRBJ2-7
D gene: TRBD1
CDR3 protein: CASSETDRARYEQYF
CDR3 DNA: TGTGCCAGCAGTGAAACGGACAGGGCCCGATACGAGCAGTACTTC

V gene: TRBV29-1
clone size: -
J gene: TRBJ2-3
D gene: TRBD1
CDR3 protein: CSVEMWTGRTDTQYF
CDR3 DNA: TGCAGCGTTGAAATGTGGACAGGGAGGACAGATACGCAGTATTTT

V gene: TRBV27
clone size: once
J gene: TRBJ2-7
D gene: TRBD2
CDR3 protein: CASSPGLAHYEQYF
CDR3 DNA: TGTGCCAGCAGTCCGGGACTAGCACACTACGAGCAGTACTTC

V gene: TRBV4-2
clone size: once
J gene: TRBJ2-7
D gene: -
CDR3 protein: CASSQDLGVSTYEQYF
CDR3 DNA: TGTGCCAGCAGCCAAGATCTGGGAGTCTCAACCTACGAGCAGTACTTC

V gene: TRBV3-1/TRBV3-2
clone size: -
J gene: TRBJ2-1
D gene: -
CDR3 protein: CASSQDSRGNEQFF
CDR3 DNA: TGTGCCAGCAGCCAAGATTCCAGGGGCAATGAGCAGTTCTTC

V gene: TRBV30
clone size: -
J gene: TRBJ1-1
D gene: -
CDR3 protein: CAWSRHLSSNTEAFF
CDR3 DNA: TGTGCCTGGAGCCGACACCTTTCCTCGAACACTGAAGCTTTCTTT

V gene: TRBV5-1
clone size: few
J gene: TRBJ1-6
D gene: -
CDR3 protein: CASSRQALSSYNSPLHF
CDR3 DNA: TGCGCCAGCAGTAGGCAGGCCTTAAGCTCCTATAATTCACCCCTCCACTTT

V gene: TRBV6-5
clone size: -
J gene: TRBJ1-2
D gene: -
CDR3 protein: CASSPPLTGSYGYTF
CDR3 DNA: TGTGCCAGCAGCCCCCCCCTGACAGGTAGCTATGGCTACACCTTC

V gene: TRBV19
clone size: -
J gene: TRBJ1-4
D gene: -
CDR3 protein: CATLARGYDEKLFF
CDR3 DNA: TGTGCCACCCTCGCGCGGGGATACGATGAAAAACTGTTTTTT

V gene: TRBV4-2
clone size: -
J gene: TRBJ2-1
D gene: -
CDR3 protein: CASSQDMEGGKQFF
CDR3 DNA: TGTGCCAGCAGCCAAGATATGGAGGGGGGGAAGCAGTTCTTC

V gene: TRBV18
clone size: -
J gene: TRBJ2-2
D gene: TRBD2
CDR3 protein: CASSPRTSGSGTGELFF
CDR3 DNA: TGTGCCAGCTCACCACGGACTAGCGGGAGTGGTACCGGGGAGCTGTTTTTT

V gene: TRBV19
clone size: -
J gene: TRBJ1-2
D gene: -
CDR3 protein: CASISGGADYGYTF
CDR3 DNA: TGTGCCAGTATCTCTGGGGGCGCGGACTATGGCTACACCTTC

V gene: TRBV29-1
clone size: -
J gene: TRBJ1-1
D gene: -
CDR3 protein: CSVDSQMNTEAFF
CDR3 DNA: TGCAGCGTTGACAGTCAAATGAACACTGAAGCTTTCTTT

V gene: TRBV12-5
clone size: -
J gene: TRBJ2-7
D gene: -
CDR3 protein: CASGLGSAYEQYF
CDR3 DNA: TGTGCTAGTGGTTTGGGTAGCGCCTACGAGCAGTACTTC

V gene: TRBV29-1
clone size: -
J gene: TRBJ2-3
D gene: -
CDR3 protein: CSVAVGAASTDTQYF
CDR3 DNA: TGCAGCGTTGCCGTCGGTGCCGCTAGCACAGATACGCAGTATTTT

V gene: TRBV7-8
clone size: -
J gene: TRBJ2-3
D gene: TRBD2
CDR3 protein: CASSFGLAENTDTQYF
CDR3 DNA: TGTGCCAGCAGCTTCGGACTAGCGGAAAACACAGATACGCAGTATTTT

V gene: TRBV13
clone size: -
J gene: TRBJ2-2
D gene: TRBD2
CDR3 protein: CASRSAGVLTGELFF
CDR3 DNA: TGTGCCAGCAGAAGCGCGGGGGTTCTCACCGGGGAGCTGTTTTTT

V gene: TRBV9
clone size: -
J gene: TRBJ2-1
D gene: TRBD2
CDR3 protein: CASSPRLAANEQFF
CDR3 DNA: TGTGCCAGCAGCCCGAGACTAGCGGCGAATGAGCAGTTCTTC

V gene: TRBV7-2
clone size: -
J gene: TRBJ1-2
D gene: -
CDR3 protein: CASSSPEASYGYTF
CDR3 DNA: TGTGCCAGCAGCTCACCCGAGGCGTCCTATGGCTACACCTTC

V gene: TRBV7-8
clone size: -
J gene: TRBJ2-3
D gene: -
CDR3 protein: CASSSRSAGDTQYF
CDR3 DNA: TGTGCCAGCAGCTCACGGTCGGCCGGGGATACGCAGTATTTT